The present T cell receptor (beta chain) was sequenced within a study of shared clonotypes between healthy human individuals (dated by TCRdb to 2019 to 2021). Regarding the complete study: The cohort included three men and a couple of women between 18 and 49 years of age. For each donor, CD4 naive and CD4 memory were each given three plates, CD8 naive was given two plates, and CD8 memory was given one plate. To estimate repertoire size and how much clonotype sharing occurs between individuals, the study deeply sequenced the blood TCR repertoires of roughly 5 healthy adults. Libraries were prepared and TCR repertoires were sequenced by different laboratories using diverse techniques, in order to increase sequencing depth and limit assay-specific biases. Leukapheresis yielded between about 0.9 and 8.9 billion PBMCs per donor.

Donors were healthy HIV-negative adults with no recently reported acute infections or vaccinations. All donors were Caucasian adults living in Nashville, Tennessee, USA. CD4+ T cells were enriched by magnetic negative selection; naive cells were then positively selected on CD45RA, and the negative fraction formed the memory subset. Blood was obtained by leukapheresis, after which PBMCs were separated by Ficoll-Histopaque density gradient centrifugation and cryopreserved in liquid nitrogen vapor phase. Analytical flow cytometry was used to check the purity and quantity of each magnetically sorted T cell population. Each sorted fraction had its genomic DNA isolated and then quantified by UV absorbance on a Nanodrop 2000c. V and J are truncated by 10 bases and 3 bases respectively, leaving an intervening sequence of 16 bases. Inclusive of the bounding cysteine and phenylalanine, the CDR3 is 13 residues long. The entry retains the CDR3 DNA only, 39 bases that are in frame from base 1. The germline V gene sets CDR1 to MDHEN and CDR2 to SYDVKM.

On this clone: What antigen it recognizes has not been identified. No clone much larger than this one lies a single base away; base qualities are absent.

Broad study findings and their caveats: Compared with non-shared clonotypes, the clonotypes found in all four sorted-subset donors had higher generation probabilities. The genetic and exposure-history diversity represented was limited by the small number of donors. Pairwise subsampling indicated that sequencing depth was expected to affect the degree of clonotype sharing among donors. Sampling was restricted to blood, and TCR repertoires in tissue are likely to differ from TCR repertoires in blood. Sharing across a few donors was observed for around 5% of naive CD4, under 4% of naive CD8, 2% to 2.5% of memory CD4, and roughly 0.4% of memory CD8 clonotypes. Naive subsets generally had larger estimated clonotype richness than memory subsets. Incomplete sequencing was indicated by rarefaction of sorted-subset datasets, despite the large sequencing depth.

Using the deep immunoSEQ assay, multiplex PCR amplified TCR CDR3 regions from genomic DNA. Extracted genomic DNA from each cell subset was spread evenly across all wells of several immunoSEQ 96-well plates, with each plate serving as a replicate. For sorted subsets, each replicate PCR was loaded with 200 ng genomic DNA, equivalent to 25,000 to 30,000 T cell genomes. The purified libraries were quantified using a Qubit 3.0 fluorometer, sized with a Bioanalyzer 2100, and then quantified again using the KAPA Library Quantification kit. Every immunoSEQ 96-well plate was sequenced on a separate single-read 150-cycle Illumina NextSeq 550 flow cell. Turning to the authors' computational methods: Because the immunoSEQ output held only junctional sequences and lacked quality scores, the filtering could not match the filtering applied to full-length reads. To assign V/J genes and CDR3, sequences were annotated using PyIR, a Python wrapper for IgBLAST v1.9, with IMGT germline references. Reads with weak V/J assignments (E-value above 1e-6), missing CDR3, stop codons, out-of-frame junctions, or ambiguous translated residues were removed. V3J clonotypes were defined as sequences sharing the same inferred V gene, J gene, and CDR3 amino acid sequence. The percentage overlap between two repertoires was calculated by dividing the number of shared unique clonotypes by the size of the smaller repertoire. Repertoire richness was assessed with RTK rarefaction, the Chao1 estimator, and Recon v2.1 estimates of unobserved clonotypes. For all TCRbeta clonotypes obtained by the gDNA method from a few donors, generation probabilities were computed with OLGA. Not all clones reach the TCRdb copy of this immuneACCESS table, which keeps in-frame sequences only. Checked studies attribute under half of the gap to unresolved V genes and leave the rest unexplained. The V and J calls and the clone size are those of that table, but D and trimming were determined from the DNA. The sample yields around 600,000 clones; roughly 97% were counted once. The top ten clonotypes cover roughly 0.055% of the sample.

The sequence is built from TRBV28 and TRBJ2-7; TRBD2 is perhaps the D gene, given 6 matching bases. The sequenced sample was naive CD4+ T cells sorted from blood. The cell subset or site label for this specimen denotes: CD45RA+ positively selected. The receptor was isolated from a woman in her 30s in good health. The bases read TGTGCCACCACTAGCCCAGTGAACTACGAGCAGTACTTC. Translation gives CATTSPVNYEQYF.